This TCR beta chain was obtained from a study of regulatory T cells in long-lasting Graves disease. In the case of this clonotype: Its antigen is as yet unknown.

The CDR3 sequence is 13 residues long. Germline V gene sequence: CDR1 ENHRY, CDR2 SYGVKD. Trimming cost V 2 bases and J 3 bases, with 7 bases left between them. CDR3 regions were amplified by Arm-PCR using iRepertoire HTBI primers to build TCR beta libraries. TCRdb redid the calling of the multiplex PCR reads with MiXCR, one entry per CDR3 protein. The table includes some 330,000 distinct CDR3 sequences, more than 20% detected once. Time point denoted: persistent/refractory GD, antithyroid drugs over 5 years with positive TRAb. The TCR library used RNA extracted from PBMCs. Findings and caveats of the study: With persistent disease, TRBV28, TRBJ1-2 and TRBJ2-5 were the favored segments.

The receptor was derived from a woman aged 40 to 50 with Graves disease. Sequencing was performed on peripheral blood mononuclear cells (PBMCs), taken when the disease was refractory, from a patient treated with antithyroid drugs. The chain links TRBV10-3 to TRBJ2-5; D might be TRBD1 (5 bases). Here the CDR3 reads CAISEGAEETQYF. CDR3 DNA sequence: TGTGCCATCAGTGAGGGGGCAGAAGAGACCCAGTACTTC.